Listed below are T cell receptor beta chains from one sample, sequenced in a study of blood T cell repertoires in COVID-19. The assay was immunoSEQ multiplex PCR, and TCRdb's table has in-frame clones only and misses some. The data hold over 150,000 clones, with around 79% observed a single time. Material for sequencing was peripheral blood. The source is a woman aged 70-85 years with acute or convalescent COVID-19. Each CDR3 is given with its conserved first and last residue. A D gene is named only where the DNA matches it firmly. Clone size appears in some rows only: once, few, many, or a class for an expanded clone.

J gene: TRBJ1-3
clone size: -
D gene: -
V gene: TRBV3-1/TRBV3-2
CDR3 protein: CASSQGLGNTIYF
CDR3 DNA: TGTGCCAGCAGCCAGGGGCTTGGAAACACCATATATTTT

J gene: TRBJ1-1
clone size: -
D gene: -
V gene: TRBV3-1/TRBV3-2
CDR3 protein: CASSLGTYQGTEAFF
CDR3 DNA: TGTGCCAGCAGCCTTGGGACTTACCAAGGGACTGAAGCTTTCTTT

J gene: TRBJ2-2
clone size: -
D gene: TRBD2
V gene: TRBV12-5
CDR3 protein: CASGFGGTSGHTGELFF
CDR3 DNA: TGTGCTAGTGGTTTTGGGGGGACTAGCGGGCACACCGGGGAGCTGTTTTTT

J gene: TRBJ2-1
clone size: -
D gene: TRBD2
V gene: TRBV11-3
CDR3 protein: CASSLSGGYEQFF
CDR3 DNA: TGTGCCAGCAGCTTATCGGGGGGTTATGAGCAGTTCTTC

J gene: TRBJ2-7
clone size: few
D gene: TRBD2
V gene: TRBV9
CDR3 protein: CASSAGTSRRGEQYF
CDR3 DNA: TGTGCCAGCAGCGCTGGGACTAGCCGCCGAGGGGAGCAGTACTTC

J gene: TRBJ1-6
clone size: -
D gene: TRBD1
V gene: TRBV4-1
CDR3 protein: CASSQVHRDRGYSPLHF
CDR3 DNA: TGCGCCAGCAGCCAAGTCCACCGGGACAGGGGGTATTCACCCCTCCACTTT

J gene: TRBJ2-6
clone size: -
D gene: -
V gene: TRBV19
CDR3 protein: CASSIGGVLSGANVLTF
CDR3 DNA: TGTGCCAGTAGTATAGGGGGAGTGCTCTCTGGGGCCAACGTCCTGACTTTC

J gene: TRBJ2-5
clone size: few
D gene: -
V gene: TRBV19
CDR3 protein: CASKGAQETQYF
CDR3 DNA: TGTGCCAGTAAAGGGGCCCAAGAGACCCAGTACTTC

J gene: TRBJ2-5
clone size: -
D gene: TRBD2
V gene: TRBV6-5
CDR3 protein: CASSYSAGDSETQYF
CDR3 DNA: TGTGCCAGCAGTTACTCCGCGGGAGATAGCGAGACCCAGTACTTC

J gene: TRBJ2-1
clone size: -
D gene: -
V gene: TRBV7-3
CDR3 protein: CASSSMTQTEQFF
CDR3 DNA: TGTGCCAGCAGCTCCATGACTCAAACCGAGCAGTTCTTC

J gene: TRBJ1-4
clone size: -
D gene: TRBD1
V gene: TRBV5-6
CDR3 protein: CASSYVGQGNEKLFF
CDR3 DNA: TGTGCCAGCAGCTACGTCGGACAGGGGAATGAAAAACTGTTTTTT

J gene: TRBJ1-6
clone size: -
D gene: -
V gene: TRBV19
CDR3 protein: CASSSSGHTSPLHF
CDR3 DNA: TGTGCCAGTAGTTCCTCAGGGCATACATCACCCCTCCACTTT

J gene: TRBJ2-2
clone size: -
D gene: TRBD2
V gene: TRBV6-6
CDR3 protein: CASRLAGDTGELFF
CDR3 DNA: TGTGCCAGCAGACTAGCGGGAGACACCGGGGAGCTGTTTTTT

J gene: TRBJ2-3
clone size: -
D gene: -
V gene: TRBV5-1
CDR3 protein: CASSLGLDTQYF
CDR3 DNA: TGCGCCAGCAGCTTGGGGCTAGATACGCAGTATTTT

J gene: TRBJ2-2
clone size: -
D gene: -
V gene: TRBV5-1
CDR3 protein: CASRGASANTGELFF
CDR3 DNA: TGCGCCAGCAGAGGGGCTAGCGCTAACACCGGGGAGCTGTTTTTT

J gene: TRBJ2-7
clone size: -
D gene: -
V gene: TRBV19
CDR3 protein: CASSIMAGSSYEQYF
CDR3 DNA: TGTGCCAGTAGTATAATGGCGGGAAGCTCCTACGAGCAGTACTTC

J gene: TRBJ1-4
clone size: few
D gene: -
V gene: TRBV19
CDR3 protein: CASSIYRRATNEKLFF
CDR3 DNA: TGTGCCAGTAGTATTTACAGACGTGCAACTAATGAAAAACTGTTTTTT

J gene: TRBJ2-7
clone size: few
D gene: TRBD2
V gene: TRBV6-6
CDR3 protein: CASSLTSGRDEQYF
CDR3 DNA: TGTGCCAGCAGCCTAACTAGCGGGAGGGACGAGCAGTACTTC

J gene: TRBJ2-1
clone size: few
D gene: -
V gene: TRBV13
CDR3 protein: CASSERGGFLYNEQFF
CDR3 DNA: TGTGCCAGCAGCGAGAGGGGGGGCTTTTTGTACAATGAGCAGTTCTTC

J gene: TRBJ2-5
clone size: -
D gene: TRBD1
V gene: TRBV30
CDR3 protein: CAWDRGGETQYF
CDR3 DNA: TGTGCCTGGGACAGGGGCGGGGAGACCCAGTACTTC

J gene: TRBJ1-5
clone size: -
D gene: -
V gene: TRBV6-5
CDR3 protein: CASRSRQINQPQHF
CDR3 DNA: TGTGCCAGCCGCAGTCGACAGATCAATCAGCCCCAGCATTTT

J gene: TRBJ2-7
clone size: -
D gene: -
V gene: TRBV3-1/TRBV3-2
CDR3 protein: CASSQGGQARAYEQYF
CDR3 DNA: TGTGCCAGCAGCCAAGGCGGGCAGGCGAGGGCCTACGAGCAGTACTTC

J gene: TRBJ2-2
clone size: -
D gene: TRBD2
V gene: TRBV10-2
CDR3 protein: CASRATSAINTGELFF
CDR3 DNA: TGCGCCAGCAGAGCGACTAGCGCGATTAACACCGGGGAGCTGTTTTTT